Sequencing of this T cell receptor beta chain was carried out in a study of T-cell reconstitution after alpha-beta-depleted transplantation in children. This clonotype was picked up a small number of times. Using unique molecular identifiers, the investigators prepared the TCRbeta library. TCRdb analysed the PCR reads with MiXCR anew, one entry per CDR3 protein. The top ten clones hold under 30% of a sample with fewer than 550,000 distinct CDR3 sequences, 15% to 20% of them seen once. The clonotype comes from a boy under two years old who had a stem cell transplant for Wiskott-Aldrich syndrome, so the T cells may come from the graft donor. This specimen consisted of PBMCs, mostly from graft donor cells, obtained 360 days after TCRalphabeta/CD19-depleted stem cell transplant.

This chain's CDR3 is CASSSLRQADSYNEQFF. In nucleotides, the CDR3 is TGTGCCAGCAGCTCCCTCAGACAGGCCGATTCCTACAATGAGCAGTTCTTC. This chain connects TRBV11-2 to TRBJ2-1, with a weak D call TRBD1 (6 bases). Germline V gene lookup returns CDR1 SGHAT and CDR2 FQNNGV. V was trimmed by 4 bases and J by 1 base, leaving 17 bases between them. The CDR3 covers 17 residues. Looking up the rest from reference TRBV11-2 and TRBJ2-1 gives the full variable domain: EAGVAQSPRYKIIEKRQSVAFWCNPISGHATLYWYQQILGQGPKLLIQFQNNGVVDDSQLPKDRFSAERLKGVDSTLKIQPAKLEDSAVYLCASSSLRQADSYNEQFFGPGTRLTVL.